The 20 T cell receptor beta chains below all came from one sample that was sequenced in a study of T-cell reconstitution after alpha-beta-depleted transplantation in children. It was with unique molecular identifiers that the TCRbeta library was prepared. One entry per CDR3 protein, called by TCRdb with MiXCR from the PCR reads. The table includes roughly 100,000 distinct CDR3 sequences, roughly 8.8% detected once. The sequences come from PBMCs from the stem cell graft donor, collected from the stem cell graft. The receptors here all came from a human donor who donated a stem cell graft to a child with congenital amegakaryocytic thrombocytopenia.

This clonotype was detected many times. The V call is TRBV20-1, the J call TRBJ2-7, with TRBD2 identical over 7 bases. The J segment lost 2 bases and the V segment lost 3 bases, leaving 10 bases of the junction unmatched. Per germline, CDR1 DFQATT and CDR2 SNEGSKA (reference sequence). The CDR3 spans 15 residues. CDR3 nucleotides: TGCAGTGCTAGGTTTATGACTAGCCGGCCCTACGAGCAGTACTTC. Its translation is CSARFMTSRPYEQYF.

This clonotype showed up just once. The V and J genes are TRBV29-1 and TRBJ1-5; D remains unclear. Germline V gene lookup returns CDR1 SQVTM and CDR2 ANQGSEA. V lost 6 bases and J lost 4, with 13 bases in between. The CDR3 extends over 13 amino acids. The CDR3, as DNA: TGCAGCGTCACCCAGGCGGGAAATCAGCCCCAGCATTTT. Translating it yields CSVTQAGNQPQHF.

In this sample, this clonotype turned up many times. The chain uses TRBV7-2 and TRBJ2-5; D might be TRBD1 (5 bases). Trimming left V 1 base short and J 5 bases short, with 8 bases between. This CDR3 region has 13 residues. Germline lookup yields CDR1 SGHTA and CDR2 FQGNSA. CDR3 residues: CASSLDRMETQYF. CDR3 nucleotides: TGTGCCAGCAGCTTAGACAGGATGGAGACCCAGTACTTC.

This clonotype has at least ten counts. This chain links TRBV6-1 with TRBJ1-1; possible D gene TRBD1, 6 bases. V lost 10 bases, J lost 1 base, and 13 bases lay in between. The CDR3 spans 13 residues. The germline V gene has CDR1 MNHNS and CDR2 SASEGT. The CDR3 region has the DNA TGTGCCACCGAAACAGGGAAGAACACTGAAGCTTTCTTT. It codes for CATETGKNTEAFF.

This clonotype was picked up many times. This chain's CDR3 is CASSYAAGGNTIYF. As DNA, the CDR3 is TGTGCCAGCAGTTACGCGGCAGGGGGAAACACCATATATTTT. The chain employs TRBV6-5 and TRBJ1-3; D is possibly TRBD1 (5 bases). V dropped 2 bases and J dropped 4 bases, with 9 bases sitting between them. The CDR3 is made up of 14 amino acids. Germline V lookup: CDR1 MNHEY, CDR2 SVGAGI.

This clonotype was recorded at least ten times. The chain has TRBV30 and TRBJ1-5; D call uncertain. V was trimmed by 1 base and J by 1 base, leaving 20 bases between them. Germline CDR1 GTSNPN, CDR2 SVGIG (reference sequence). The CDR3 loop spans 18 amino acids. This chain's CDR3 is CAWSASRTFLSSNQPQHF. CDR3 DNA: TGTGCCTGGAGTGCCTCCAGGACTTTTCTGTCAAGCAATCAGCCCCAGCATTTT.

This chain links TRBV12-3 or TRBV12-4 with TRBJ2-7, with D uncertain. Trimming removed 0 bases from V and 4 bases from J, with 4 bases in between. The CDR3 length is 12 residues. DNA of the CDR3: TGTGCCAGCAGTTTAGCACGATACGAGCAGTACTTC. Translated, it gives CASSLARYEQYF.

This clonotype came up many times. This chain links TRBV28 with TRBJ2-7; no definite D call. This CDR3 is built from 13 residues. Looked up from germline, CDR1 is MDHEN and CDR2 is SYDVKM. Trimming took off 3 bases at V and 2 bases at J, with 8 bases between the two ends. The CDR3 DNA reads TGTGCCAGCAGTTTCCTTGGCGCCTACGAGCAGTACTTC. Translation gives CASSFLGAYEQYF.

This clonotype has a count of ten or more. The chain recombines TRBV7-8 with TRBJ1-1, with D uncertain. The V end lost 4 bases, the J end lost 0 bases, and 9 bases lay between the germline ends. The CDR3 length is 14 residues. Germline V lookup: CDR1 SGHVS, CDR2 FQNEAQ. As DNA, the CDR3 is TGTGCCAGCAGCTCCTTTGGGGTGAACACTGAAGCTTTCTTT. Its protein is CASSSFGVNTEAFF.

Many counts were recorded for this clonotype. This chain joins TRBV7-3 and TRBJ2-5; 10 bases agree with TRBD2. The CDR3 has 15 residues. Germline CDR1 and CDR2: SGHTA and FQGTGA. J was trimmed by 5 bases and V by 5 bases; bases with no gene match: 8. The CDR3 nucleotides are TGTGCCAGCAGCAGATCTAGCGGGAGTTATGAGACCCAGTACTTC. This encodes CASSRSSGSYETQYF. The entire variable domain, with the rest obtained from reference TRBV7-3 and TRBJ2-5, is as follows: GAGVSQTPSNKVTEKGKYVELRCDPISGHTALYWYRQSLGQGPEFLIYFQGTGAADDSGLPNDRFFAVRPEGSVSTLKIQRTERGDSAVYLCASSRSSGSYETQYFGPGTRLLVL.

This clonotype was seen many times. The chain couples TRBV4-3 to TRBJ2-2, with D possibly matching TRBD2 (5 bases). Per germline, CDR1 LGHNA and CDR2 YSLEER. V lost 0 bases, J lost 3 bases, and 14 bases lay in between. The CDR3 is made up of 17 amino acids. DNA for the CDR3: TGCGCCAGCAGCCAAGATGGAGGCAGACATTACACCGGGGAGCTGTTTTTT. Amino acid sequence: CASSQDGGRHYTGELFF.

Remarks on this clonotype: Being one base from a much bigger clone, this may be a read error. The chain carries TRBV12-3 or TRBV12-4 and TRBJ2-3; 9 bases are shared with TRBD1. This CDR3 is 11 amino acids long. V was clipped by 6 bases and J by 14 bases; unmatched bases: 6. The CDR3 reads CASSRQGGLYF. In nucleotides, the CDR3 is TGTGCCAGCAGCCGACAGGGGGGATTGTATTTT.

This clonotype was found a few times. The rearrangement uses TRBV27 and TRBJ2-7, with D possibly TRBD2 on 6 matching bases. Germline assignment: CDR1 MNHEY and CDR2 SMNVEV (reference sequence). V shed 3 bases and J shed 3 bases, with 15 bases lying between them. This CDR3 spans 15 amino acids. As DNA, the CDR3 is TGTGCCAGCAGTTTGGCCGGGACTCGCGACTACGAGCAGTACTTC. This encodes CASSLAGTRDYEQYF.

This clonotype was observed at least ten times. The chain has TRBV29-1 and TRBJ1-2, with D maybe TRBD1 (5 bases). The V end lost 7 bases, the J end lost 5 bases, and 14 bases lay between the germline ends. This CDR3 has 12 amino acids. From germline, CDR1 is SQVTM and CDR2 ANQGSEA. CDR3 in DNA: TGCAGCGCTGGATCAACAGGTTATGGCTACACCTTC. Translation gives CSAGSTGYGYTF.

This clonotype was picked up a small number of times. Since a much larger clone is just one base distant, this may be a read error. The gene calls are TRBV5-1 and TRBJ2-6; the D gene is possibly TRBD1 (5 bases). Per the germline V gene, CDR1 is SGHRS and CDR2 is YFSETQ. The CDR3 totals 15 residues. The CDR3 sequence is CASKSGPSGANGLTF. The DNA of the CDR3 is TGCGCCAGCAAGTCCGGACCCTCTGGGGCCAACGGCCTGACTTTC. Full variable domain (outside the CDR3, taken from reference TRBV5-1 and TRBJ2-6): KAGVTQTPRYLIKTRGQQVTLSCSPISGHRSVSWYQQTPGQGLQFLFEYFSETQRNKGNFPGRFSGRQFSNSRSEMNVSTLELGDSALYLCASKSGPSGANGLTFGAGSRLTVL.

This clonotype was recorded many times. One junction end does not reproduce the germline sequence, and a read error may be involved. This chain links TRBV4-2 with TRBJ2-7; possible D gene TRBD1, 5 bases. The CDR3 runs to 13 residues. CDR1 is LGHNA, CDR2 YNFKEQ, per germline. The CDR3, as DNA: TGTGCCAGCAGCCAAGATTCCCAGGGTAGGAAGGGATTC. As protein: CASSQDSQGRKGF.

Ten or more counts support this clonotype. The rearrangement joins TRBV19 to TRBJ2-1; maybe TRBD2 (6 bases). CDR1 and CDR2 (germline): LNHDA, SQIVND (reference sequence). This CDR3 is built from 18 residues. Trimming took off 7 bases at V and 3 bases at J, with 25 bases between the two ends. The CDR3 DNA is TGTGCCAGTACACCCACGGGGGTGACTCTAGCAGTCTACAATGAGCAGTTCTTC. Protein sequence: CASTPTGVTLAVYNEQFF.

This clonotype appeared a few times. V and J are TRBV20-1 and TRBJ2-1, with 8 bases that match TRBD2. The CDR3 loop spans 14 amino acids. Per germline, CDR1 DFQATT and CDR2 SNEGSKA (reference sequence). CDR3 protein: CNARAGGRGGTQFF. DNA of the CDR3: TGCAATGCAAGGGCGGGAGGCCGAGGTGGGACGCAGTTCTTC.

This clonotype was recorded many times. This chain links TRBV7-2 with TRBJ2-3; D unresolved. V lost 2 bases and J 0 bases, leaving 6 bases between the germline ends. The CDR3 length is 14 residues. Germline V lookup: CDR1 SGHTA, CDR2 FQGNSA. Here the CDR3 reads CASSLMKSTDTQYF. The DNA of the CDR3 is TGTGCCAGCAGCTTAATGAAAAGCACAGATACGCAGTATTTT.

This clonotype occurred many times. V is TRBV20-1 and J is TRBJ2-7; maybe TRBD1 (6 bases). Germline assignment: CDR1 DFQATT and CDR2 SNEGSKA (reference sequence). Trimming removed 3 bases at V and 0 bases at J, with 15 bases between. The CDR3 has 15 amino acids. CDR3 in DNA: TGCAGTGCTAGTCCAACGGGACACCACTCCTACGAGCAGTACTTC. This translates into CSASPTGHHSYEQYF.